The 29 T cell receptor beta chains below were found in one sample sequenced in a study of blood T cell repertoires in COVID-19. Sequencing was performed with immunoSEQ multiplex PCR; in TCRdb, only in-frame clones are kept and a portion is missing. The data hold 220,000 or so clones, with about four fifths observed a single time. Sequences were obtained from PBMCs or T cells enriched from blood (not recorded which). The receptor source for this set is a woman in her 40s with acute COVID-19.

This sequence joins TRBV19 and TRBJ2-7; the match to TRBD1 covers 8 bases. Germline values: CDR1 LNHDA, CDR2 SQIVND (reference sequence). The CDR3 spans 14 residues. Losses at the gene ends were 6 bases for V and 0 bases for J; bases not matched to a gene: 4. The CDR3 bases are TGTGCCAGTAGGAGGACAGGGAGCTCCTACGAGCAGTACTTC. It specifies CASRRTGSSYEQYF.

The chain has TRBV4-3 and TRBJ1-1; D gene uncertain. The CDR3 extends over 14 amino acids. Germline V CDR1 and CDR2: LGHNA, YSLEER. Between the trimmed V and J ends, which lost 1 base and 5 bases, there was a span of 11 bases. The CDR3 protein is CASSQGETGTEAFF. The CDR3 DNA reads TGCGCCAGCAGCCAAGGTGAAACCGGTACTGAAGCTTTCTTT.

J is TRBJ1-4 and V is TRBV27; possibly TRBD1 for D (6 bases). Germline CDR1 is MNHEY and CDR2 is SMNVEV (reference sequence). The V end was cut by 4 bases, the J end by 3 bases, with 12 bases between. This CDR3 contains 15 residues. The chain's CDR3 is CASSSSGTPNEKLFF. The CDR3 coding sequence is TGTGCCAGCAGTTCATCCGGGACACCTAATGAAAAACTGTTTTTT.

V gene TRBV2 combines with J gene TRBJ2-1; TRBD2 agrees at 9 bases. Germline lookup yields CDR1 SNHLY and CDR2 FYNNEI. This CDR3 spans 17 amino acids. V shed 3 bases, J shed 8 bases, and the junction held 14 bases outside the gene matches. The CDR3 region has the DNA TGTGCCAGCAGTGACAGTGCGGGGGGGCCGAGATTTGATGAGCAGTTCTTC. This gives the protein CASSDSAGGPRFDEQFF.

This rearrangement joins TRBV24-1 to TRBJ2-1; D gene uncertain. The CDR3 contains 13 residues. CDR1 and CDR2 from the germline V gene are KGHDR and SFDVKD. V was shortened by 2 bases and J by 6 bases, with 7 bases between the two germline ends. The CDR3 coding sequence is TGTGCCACCAGTGATTCTCTCGGCAATGAGCAGTTCTTC. Residues: CATSDSLGNEQFF.

The chain uses TRBV5-1 and TRBJ2-1, with 11 bases aligning to TRBD2. Trimming took 4 bases from V and 5 from J; bases not matched to a gene: 11. The CDR3 sequence is 17 residues long. The germline CDR1 and CDR2 sequences are SGHRS and YFSETQ. CDR3 DNA: TGCGCCAGCAGCCCAGCTACACTAGCGGGAGTGGACAATGAGCAGTTCTTC. This codes for CASSPATLAGVDNEQFF.

The V and J genes are TRBV6-5 and TRBJ1-1, with a possible D match to TRBD1 (5 bases). Trimming pared 2 bases from V and 1 base from J, leaving 11 bases between. CDR1 is MNHEY and CDR2 is SVGAGI in the germline V gene. This CDR3 is 15 amino acids long. For the CDR3, the DNA is TGTGCCAGCAGTTACCCCCCCAGGGAGAACACTGAAGCTTTCTTT. This sequence encodes CASSYPPRENTEAFF.

The chain employs TRBV12-3 or TRBV12-4 and TRBJ1-1; D ambiguous. The CDR3 runs 13 residues. V was cut by 3 bases and J by 1 base, with 6 bases left in between. The CDR3 here is CASSFRGNTEAFF. CDR3 DNA sequence: TGTGCCAGCAGTTTTCGGGGGAACACTGAAGCTTTCTTT.

The gene calls are TRBV3-1 (or the pseudogene TRBV3-2) and TRBJ1-2; 7 nucleotides align to TRBD1. The V and J ends lost 4 bases and 3 bases, in that order; junction bases with no gene match: 2. CDR1 is LGHDT and CDR2 is YNNKEL in the germline V gene (reference sequence). The CDR3 is 13 amino acids. CDR3 residues: CASSPGTDYGYTF. The CDR3 DNA reads TGTGCCAGCAGCCCCGGGACAGACTATGGCTACACCTTC.

J is TRBJ1-2 and V is TRBV28, with TRBD1 as a possible D gene (5 bases). Germline V CDR1 and CDR2: MDHEN, SYDVKM. V shed 6 bases and J shed 8 bases, with 13 bases lying between them. The CDR3 sequence is 12 residues long. The CDR3: CASSRGAGGYTF. The CDR3 DNA reads TGTGCCAGCAGCCGTGGGGCCGGGGGCTACACCTTC.

This clone was picked up a small number of times. The J gene is TRBJ2-1, the V gene TRBV2, with TRBD1 matching 7 bases. The CDR3 is 13 residues long. V was clipped by 5 bases and J by 4 bases; unmatched bases: 2. CDR1 and CDR2 from the germline V gene are SNHLY and FYNNEI. The CDR3 spells CASSPDRYNEQFF. The CDR3 DNA reads TGTGCCAGCAGTCCGGACAGGTACAATGAGCAGTTCTTC.

Points on this clone: The junction departs from the called germline gene at one end, perhaps through a read error. The V gene is TRBV5-3, the J gene TRBJ2-7; 8 nucleotides match TRBD1. TRBV5-3 is marked as an open reading frame, function uncertain. This CDR3 has 16 amino acids. CDR3 coding DNA: TGTGCCAGAAGTTTGGGAATCCGGGACAGGCCCTACGAGCAGTACTTC. This translates into CARSLGIRDRPYEQYF.

This clone showed up just once. J is TRBJ1-4 and V is TRBV5-1, with a tentative D call TRBD1 (6 bases). Trimming took off 0 bases at V and 2 bases at J, with 11 bases between the two ends. The CDR3 sequence is 16 residues long. Germline assignment: CDR1 SGHRS and CDR2 YFSETQ. The CDR3 sequence is CASSLDAGGTNEKLFF. The CDR3 DNA reads TGCGCCAGCAGCTTGGATGCGGGGGGCACTAATGAAAAACTGTTTTTT.

The gene calls are TRBV9 and TRBJ1-1; D is unresolved. Trimming removed 0 bases from V and 2 bases from J, with 8 bases in between. Germline V CDR1 and CDR2: SGDLS, YYNGEE. This CDR3 is 14 amino acids long. The CDR3 DNA sequence: TGTGCCAGCAGCGTAGGAGGAATCAACACTGAAGCTTTCTTT. Amino acids: CASSVGGINTEAFF.

This clone was counted a single time. This chain joins TRBV28 and TRBJ2-2, with no clear D. This CDR3 spans 13 amino acids. The germline gives CDR1 MDHEN, CDR2 SYDVKM. V was trimmed by 7 bases and J by 7 bases, leaving 13 bases between them. The CDR3 DNA follows: TGTGCCAGCACCATAGGTGGGCACGGGGAGCTGTTTTTT. Protein sequence: CASTIGGHGELFF.

This chain links TRBV28 with TRBJ1-6; no clear D. This CDR3 has 17 residues. Germline V CDR1 and CDR2: MDHEN, SYDVKM. V was shortened by 4 bases and J by 2 bases, with 15 bases between the two germline ends. CDR3 nucleotide sequence: TGTGCCAGCAGTTCCCCCACAGAGATCGCCTATAATTCACCCCTCCACTTT. Its protein is CASSSPTEIAYNSPLHF.

The rearrangement uses TRBV7-7 and TRBJ2-2; 8 nucleotides agree with TRBD1. This CDR3 contains 14 residues. Trimming at V came to 5 bases and at J to 5 bases, leaving 4 bases not matched to a gene. Germline assignment: CDR1 SSHAT and CDR2 FNYEAQ (reference sequence). The CDR3 spells CASSLTGDTGELFF. CDR3 nucleotide sequence: TGTGCCAGCAGCCTGACAGGGGATACCGGGGAGCTGTTTTTT. The variable domain in full, with the rest retrieved from reference TRBV7-7 and TRBJ2-2, is GAGVSQSPRYKVTKRGQDVTLRCDPISSHATLYWYQQALGQGPEFLTYFNYEAQPDKSGLPSDRFSAERPEGSISTLTIQRTEQRDSAMYRCASSLTGDTGELFFGEGSRLTVL.

The J gene is TRBJ2-3, the V gene TRBV12-3 or TRBV12-4; D is ambiguous. The CDR3 loop spans 12 amino acids. V was trimmed by 5 bases and J by 6 bases, leaving 9 bases between them. CDR3 nucleotides: TGTGCCAGCAGTGCCCTGAGGGATACGCAGTATTTT. It is translated as CASSALRDTQYF.

This chain joins TRBV30 and TRBJ1-6; D may be TRBD1 (6 bases). Germline CDR1 and CDR2: GTSNPN and SVGIG (reference sequence). Trimming stripped 0 bases from V and 7 bases from J, with 13 bases between. This CDR3 has 15 residues. The DNA of the CDR3 is TGTGCCTGGAGTGTGGGGGGGCCCGGGAATTCACCCCTCCACTTT. This codes for CAWSVGGPGNSPLHF.

This rearrangement joins TRBV6-5 to TRBJ2-7; TRBD1 matches at 7 bases. Trimming cost V 5 bases and J 3 bases; bases outside gene matches: 7. The CDR3 runs to 14 residues. Germline-derived CDR1 and CDR2 are MNHEY and SVGAGI. The CDR3 sequence is CASSHTGVGYEQYF. The CDR3 DNA reads as TGTGCCAGCAGTCACACAGGGGTGGGCTACGAGCAGTACTTC.

This rearrangement joins TRBV7-9 to TRBJ1-5; D perhaps matches TRBD1 (5 bases). The V and J ends lost 0 bases and 7 bases respectively, with 13 bases between them. This CDR3 spans 15 amino acids. Germline V gene sequence: CDR1 SEHNR, CDR2 FQNEAQ (reference sequence). In DNA, the CDR3 is TGTGCCAGCAGCTTAGCGCAGCAGGGTAACCAGCCCCAGCATTTT. It specifies CASSLAQQGNQPQHF. The full variable domain, with the rest looked up from reference TRBV7-9 and TRBJ1-5, is DTGVSQNPRHKITKRGQNVTFRCDPISEHNRLYWYRQTLGQGPEFLTYFQNEAQLEKSRLLSDRFSAERPKGSFSTLEIQRTEQGDSAMYLCASSLAQQGNQPQHFGDGTRLSIL.

The V and J genes are TRBV3-1 (or the pseudogene TRBV3-2) and TRBJ2-2, with 7 positions matching TRBD2. V lost 0 bases to trimming and J lost 7 bases; unmatched junction nucleotides: 5. Germline-derived CDR1 and CDR2 are LGHDT and YNNKEL (reference sequence). The CDR3 length is 15 residues. The CDR3 sequence: CASSQEGGWSGELFF. The CDR3 nucleotides are TGTGCCAGCAGCCAAGAGGGAGGGTGGAGCGGGGAGCTGTTTTTT.

This clone occurred once. The chain uses TRBV4-2 and TRBJ2-5; D perhaps matches TRBD2 (6 bases). This CDR3 spans 16 amino acids. Germline V CDR1 and CDR2: LGHNA, YNFKEQ. Trimming took off 1 base at V and 4 bases at J, with 16 bases between the two ends. The CDR3 bases are TGTGCCAGCAGCCAAGGCCAACCAGAAGCGGGAGAGACCCAGTACTTC. This gives the protein CASSQGQPEAGETQYF.

The V gene is TRBV4-1, the J gene TRBJ1-5; unclear D gene. V shed 5 bases and J shed 6 bases, with 11 bases lying between them. CDR3 size: 13 residues. Germline V gene sequence: CDR1 MGHRA, CDR2 YSYEKL. The CDR3 loop is CASSSQRGQPQHF. Written as DNA, the CDR3 is TGCGCCAGCAGCTCGCAGCGGGGTCAGCCCCAGCATTTT.

This chain links TRBV5-1 with TRBJ2-5, with a weak D call TRBD2 (6 bases). This CDR3 is built from 14 residues. V lost 0 bases and J 4 bases, leaving 10 bases between the germline ends. Germline V CDR1 and CDR2: SGHRS, YFSETQ. The CDR3 here is CASSLDLGGETQYF. In DNA, the CDR3 is TGCGCCAGCAGCTTGGATCTGGGAGGAGAGACCCAGTACTTC.

This clone was found once. The gene calls are TRBV6-1 and TRBJ1-4; D is possibly TRBD1 (5 bases). Trimming removed 1 base at V and 10 bases at J, with 19 bases between. In germline, CDR1 is MNHNS, CDR2 SASEGT. CDR3 size: 16 residues. CDR3 DNA sequence: TGTGCCAGCAGTGAAGGAGTTGGGGGGGGTATAGGAAAACTGTTTTTT. Protein product: CASSEGVGGGIGKLFF.

The chain is built from TRBV12-5 and TRBJ2-7, with 10 bases matching TRBD1. The CDR3 covers 14 residues. V was pared by 6 bases and J by 6 bases, with 8 bases of the junction left unmatched. Germline values: CDR1 LGHNT, CDR2 FRNRAP. CDR3 nucleotide sequence: TGTGCTAGTGGCCCAAGACAGGGGGCGTCCGAGCAGTACTTC. Translating gives CASGPRQGASEQYF.

The chain couples TRBV7-3 to TRBJ1-1; D possibly corresponds to TRBD1 (5 bases). In germline, CDR1 is SGHTA, CDR2 FQGTGA. Trimming took 2 bases from V and 1 from J, leaving 14 bases between them. CDR3 length: 16 amino acids. CDR3 sequence (DNA): TGTGCCAGCAGCTTAGGAGACGGGGGACCGAACACTGAAGCTTTCTTT. Translated: CASSLGDGGPNTEAFF.

The rearrangement uses TRBV5-1 and TRBJ1-2; weak D call: TRBD1 (5 bases). Between the trimmed V and J ends, which lost 1 base and 7 bases, there was a span of 11 bases. This CDR3 has 13 amino acids. Germline-derived CDR1 and CDR2 are SGHRS and YFSETQ. This CDR3 is CASSLQGRGGYTF. The CDR3 coding sequence is TGCGCCAGCAGCTTGCAGGGTAGGGGTGGCTACACCTTC.